Shown below are 14 T cell receptor beta chains from a single sample sequenced in a study of cytomegalovirus exposure and HLA in healthy donors. The PCR made use of 60 Vbeta and 13 Jbeta primers. Clones were sequenced by immunoSEQ multiplex PCR, and TCRdb holds only the in-frame ones, with some missing. The data contain 120,000 to 150,000 clones, approximately 79% of them seen just once; the ten biggest clones take up under 3.5%. Sequencing was performed on PBMCs. The receptors were sampled from a woman younger than 45 in good health and CMV-seronegative.

The chain carries TRBV2 and TRBJ2-3; 7 nucleotides match TRBD1. This CDR3 contains 17 residues. Per the germline V gene, CDR1 is SNHLY and CDR2 is FYNNEI. The V segment lost 0 bases and the J segment 4 bases; nucleotides outside the gene matches: 10. The CDR3 DNA sequence: TGTGCCAGCAGTGAAGCCTGGGCAGGGGGAGTCGCAGATACGCAGTATTTT. Amino acid sequence: CASSEAWAGGVADTQYF.

V gene TRBV7-9 combines with J gene TRBJ2-2; possible D gene TRBD2, 6 bases. CDR1 is SEHNR, CDR2 FQNEAQ, per germline (reference sequence). Trimming pared 3 bases from V and 6 bases from J, leaving 11 bases between. This CDR3 has 14 residues. DNA of the CDR3: TGTGCCAGCAGCTTCAGGGAGGAGCCCGGGGAGCTGTTTTTT. This translates into CASSFREEPGELFF. Variable domain in full (rest from reference TRBV7-9 and TRBJ2-2): DTGVSQNPRHKITKRGQNVTFRCDPISEHNRLYWYRQTLGQGPEFLTYFQNEAQLEKSRLLSDRFSAERPKGSFSTLEIQRTEQGDSAMYLCASSFREEPGELFFGEGSRLTVL.

This chain joins TRBV5-1 and TRBJ2-1; tentative D call: TRBD1 (6 bases). V dropped 4 bases and J dropped 2 bases, with 16 bases sitting between them. The CDR3 is 16 residues long. Germline lookup yields CDR1 SGHRS and CDR2 YFSETQ. CDR3 DNA sequence: TGCGCCAGCAGCGTAGGGACAACAGGCACCTACAATGAGCAGTTCTTC. Its translation: CASSVGTTGTYNEQFF.

This chain links TRBV6-1 with TRBJ2-3; tentatively, D is TRBD1 (6 bases). Trimming removed 1 base at V and 2 bases at J, with 10 bases between. The germline V gene has CDR1 MNHNS and CDR2 SASEGT. This CDR3 is built from 15 residues. DNA for the CDR3: TGTGCCAGCAGTGAAGACAGGGCCTACACAGATACGCAGTATTTT. It yields the protein CASSEDRAYTDTQYF.

The V gene is TRBV9, the J gene TRBJ2-7, with 9 positions matching TRBD2. CDR3 size: 14 residues. CDR1 and CDR2 (germline): SGDLS, YYNGEE. Germline trimming cut 2 bases from V and 7 bases from J; bases unmatched to any gene: 7. CDR3 nucleotide sequence: TGTGCCAGCAGCGTGACTAGCGGACTGATGGAGCAGTACTTC. Its protein product is CASSVTSGLMEQYF.

This clone was seen a handful of times. V and J are TRBV6-5 and TRBJ2-7; 7 bases agree with TRBD1. From germline, CDR1 is MNHEY and CDR2 SVGAGI. CDR3 size: 15 residues. With 6 bases clipped from V and 0 bases from J, the junction kept 8 bases outside the gene matches. The CDR3 is CASSLTGDNSYEQYF. The CDR3 DNA sequence: TGTGCCAGCAGCCTCACAGGGGACAACTCCTACGAGCAGTACTTC.

The chain employs TRBV4-2 and TRBJ2-3, with TRBD2 matching 11 bases. The J segment lost 4 bases and the V segment lost 7 bases, leaving 10 bases of the junction unmatched. There are 16 residues in the CDR3. Germline V gene data show CDR1 as LGHNA and CDR2 as YNFKEQ. CDR3 nucleotide sequence: TGTGCCAGCAAAAAACAATTAGCGGGAGGGGCAGATACGCAGTATTTT. It translates to CASKKQLAGGADTQYF.

A single count supports this clone. V gene TRBV2 combines with J gene TRBJ2-7; D not certain. CDR3 length equals 12 residues. CDR1 and CDR2 from the germline V gene are SNHLY and FYNNEI. With 3 bases removed from V and 2 bases from J, the gap between germline ends came to 5 bases. The CDR3 protein is CASSDRTYEQYF. CDR3 sequence (DNA): TGTGCCAGCAGTGACAGAACCTACGAGCAGTACTTC.

J is TRBJ2-1 and V is TRBV2, with TRBD2 matching over 7 bases. J lost 10 bases, V lost 1 base, and 7 bases had no gene match. CDR3 length: 14 residues. The germline gives CDR1 SNHLY, CDR2 FYNNEI. The CDR3: CASSEGTRGSEQFF. The CDR3 DNA follows: TGTGCCAGCAGTGAAGGGACTAGAGGGTCGGAGCAGTTCTTC.

CDR3 protein: CASSLVRTGDNEQFF. The DNA for the CDR3 is TGTGCCAGCAGCTTAGTCAGGACAGGAGACAATGAGCAGTTCTTC. The genes are TRBV7-2 and TRBJ2-1; 7 bases agree with TRBD1. Germline V gives CDR1 SGHTA, CDR2 FQGNSA. Germline trimming cut 1 base from V and 5 bases from J; bases unmatched to any gene: 5. The CDR3 extends over 15 amino acids.

This chain links TRBV6-1 with TRBJ2-7, with 9 bases that match TRBD2. V lost 1 base to trimming and J lost 2 bases; unmatched junction nucleotides: 9. The germline V gene encodes CDR1 MNHNS and CDR2 SASEGT. The CDR3 runs 17 residues. The CDR3 here is CASSEGRTSVSTYEQYF. CDR3 in DNA: TGTGCCAGCAGTGAAGGGAGGACTAGCGTATCCACCTACGAGCAGTACTTC.

V gene TRBV4-3 combines with J gene TRBJ2-3; 9 positions agree with TRBD1. Germline V gene sequence: CDR1 LGHNA, CDR2 YSLEER. The J segment lost 10 bases and the V segment lost 4 bases, leaving 3 bases of the junction unmatched. The CDR3 has 12 amino acids. CDR3 sequence reads: CASSRGTGPQYF. The CDR3 nucleotides read TGCGCCAGCAGCCGGGGGACAGGGCCGCAGTATTTT.

This chain links TRBV7-9 with TRBJ1-3, with no clear D. V was cut by 5 bases and J by 0 bases, with 14 bases left in between. This CDR3 has 16 residues. Looked up from germline, CDR1 is SEHNR and CDR2 is FQNEAQ (reference sequence). In nucleotides, the CDR3 is TGTGCCAGCAGCCTCCCGGTCGGTAGCTCTGGAAACACCATATATTTT. Its translation is CASSLPVGSSGNTIYF. The complete variable domain, with remaining parts taken from reference TRBV7-9 and TRBJ1-3, reads DTGVSQNPRHKITKRGQNVTFRCDPISEHNRLYWYRQTLGQGPEFLTYFQNEAQLEKSRLLSDRFSAERPKGSFSTLEIQRTEQGDSAMYLCASSLPVGSSGNTIYFGEGSWLTVV.

V and J are TRBV7-9 and TRBJ1-1; 8 positions match TRBD1. J was trimmed by 2 bases and V by 5 bases; bases with no gene match: 4. The CDR3 length is 14 residues. The germline CDR1 and CDR2 sequences are SEHNR and FQNEAQ (reference sequence). CDR3 sequence (DNA): TGTGCCAGCAGCCCAGGACAGGGCAACACTGAAGCTTTCTTT. It codes for CASSPGQGNTEAFF. The full variable domain, with the rest looked up from reference TRBV7-9 and TRBJ1-1, is DTGVSQNPRHKITKRGQNVTFRCDPISEHNRLYWYRQTLGQGPEFLTYFQNEAQLEKSRLLSDRFSAERPKGSFSTLEIQRTEQGDSAMYLCASSPGQGNTEAFFGQGTRLTVV.